These 23 T cell receptor beta chains share one sample of origin, sequenced in a study of T-cell memory formation after mild COVID-19. TCRdb redid the calling of the 5' RACE reads with MiXCR, one entry per CDR3 protein. The table shows roughly 89,000 distinct CDR3 sequences, with approximately 16% occurring only once. Sequencing was performed on PBMCs or a T cell subset sorted from them (not recorded which). The receptor set was obtained from a man between 18 and 29 years old who had mild COVID-19 (a few samples of this study predate the infection). Cell type and time point are not known.

This chain connects TRBV4-1 to TRBJ1-2; D is possibly TRBD1 (5 bases). With 0 bases removed from V and 2 bases from J, the gap between germline ends came to 10 bases. The length of the CDR3 is 15 residues. Germline lookup yields CDR1 MGHRA and CDR2 YSYEKL. CDR3 DNA: TGCGCCAGCAGCCAAGAGGCCGGGGGAAACTATGGCTACACCTTC. Translation gives CASSQEAGGNYGYTF.

V usage is TRBV9 and J usage is TRBJ2-1, with 12 bases fitting TRBD2. The CDR3 runs to 17 residues. Germline CDR1 and CDR2: SGDLS and YYNGEE. V trimming: 3 bases; J trimming: 3 bases; junction bases outside the gene matches: 7. CDR3 nucleotides: TGTGCCAGCAGCGGGGCTAGCGGGGGGGAACACTACAATGAGCAGTTCTTC. Translating it yields CASSGASGGEHYNEQFF.

This chain links TRBV19 with TRBJ2-1, with a possible D match to TRBD1 (5 bases). Between the trimmed V and J ends, which lost 3 bases and 4 bases, there was a span of 7 bases. The CDR3 sequence is 13 residues long. CDR1 and CDR2 (germline): LNHDA, SQIVND (reference sequence). The CDR3 loop reads CASSIDSYNEQFF. The DNA for the CDR3 is TGTGCCAGTAGTATCGACAGTTACAATGAGCAGTTCTTC.

This chain uses TRBV12-3 or TRBV12-4 with TRBJ2-2, with 7 bases fitting TRBD2. Trimming took 6 bases from V and 2 from J; bases not matched to a gene: 6. This CDR3 is built from 15 residues. CDR3 protein: CASSAGLFNTGELFF. The CDR3 DNA reads TGTGCCAGCAGCGCGGGACTATTCAACACCGGGGAGCTGTTTTTT.

The genes are TRBV6-2 or TRBV6-3 and TRBJ2-7; 8 bases are a match to TRBD1. Germline lookup yields CDR1 MNHEY and CDR2 SVGEGT. The J segment lost 4 bases and the V segment lost 10 bases, leaving 12 bases of the junction unmatched. The CDR3 contains 14 residues. The CDR3 loop reads CATASIQGAYEQYV. The CDR3 nucleotides are TGTGCCACCGCTTCCATCCAGGGGGCTTACGAGCAGTACGTC.

The sample holds a few counts of this clonotype. The rearrangement links TRBV3-1 to TRBJ2-7, with 8 bases aligning to TRBD1. J gave up 3 bases and V 5 bases, and 3 bases lay outside the gene matches. Germline V CDR1 and CDR2: LGHDT, YNNKEL (reference sequence). The CDR3 extends over 13 amino acids. In DNA, the CDR3 is TGTGCCAGCAGCTCAGGACAGGGCTACGAGCAGTACTTC. Encoded protein: CASSSGQGYEQYF.

The rearrangement uses TRBV9 and TRBJ1-6, with D unresolved. V was shortened by 3 bases and J by 7 bases, with 11 bases between the two germline ends. Looked up from germline, CDR1 is SGDLS and CDR2 is YYNGEE. This CDR3 contains 14 residues. The CDR3 DNA is TGTGCCAGCAGCGCGCGGGCCCTGAATTCACCCCTCCACTTT. Protein: CASSARALNSPLHF.

This chain links TRBV10-1 with TRBJ2-5; 7 bases align to TRBD2. V was pared by 2 bases and J by 1 base, with 7 bases of the junction left unmatched. CDR3 length: 16 residues. Germline CDR1 is WNHNN and CDR2 is SYGVQD (reference sequence). CDR3 in DNA: TGCGCCAGCAGTGAGAGGGTAGCGGGCTCCCAAGAGACCCAGTACTTC. Translating it yields CASSERVAGSQETQYF.

This clonotype has more than one count but fewer than ten. The chain is built from TRBV12-3 or TRBV12-4 and TRBJ2-5, with 9 bases fitting TRBD2. The trim removed 3 bases at V and 3 bases at J, leaving 5 bases unmatched. The CDR3 loop spans 15 amino acids. The DNA of the CDR3 is TGTGCCAGCAGTTTCGCGGGGGGGCTTAAAGAGACCCAGTACTTC. The encoded protein is CASSFAGGLKETQYF.

The chain employs TRBV29-1 and TRBJ2-7; 8 bases map to TRBD1. The V and J ends lost 4 bases and 3 bases, in that order; junction bases with no gene match: 11. CDR1 is SQVTM, CDR2 ANQGSEA, per germline. This CDR3 contains 15 residues. CDR3 in amino acids: CSVVTAGQEHYEQYF. For the CDR3, the DNA is TGCAGCGTTGTAACCGCGGGACAGGAACACTACGAGCAGTACTTC.

This clonotype came up a few times. As DNA, the CDR3 is TGTGCCAGCAGCTTAACAGCTACCTACGAGCAGTACTTC. Protein: CASSLTATYEQYF. This chain uses TRBV7-6 with TRBJ2-7; D unclear. This CDR3 contains 13 residues. Germline-derived CDR1 and CDR2 are SGHVS and FNYEAQ. Between the trimmed V and J ends, which lost 2 bases and 2 bases, there was a span of 7 bases.

The chain employs TRBV13 and TRBJ1-4, with 7 bases that match TRBD1. This CDR3 spans 14 amino acids. V was pared by 5 bases and J by 7 bases, with 7 bases of the junction left unmatched. Germline CDR1 reads PRHDT; CDR2 reads FYEKMQ (reference sequence). DNA of the CDR3: TGTGCCAGCAGCAAGACAGGGTTTGCTGAAAAACTGTTTTTT. Its translation is CASSKTGFAEKLFF.

V usage is TRBV5-1 and J usage is TRBJ1-1; perhaps TRBD1 as D (6 bases). The germline V gene has CDR1 SGHRS and CDR2 YFSETQ. The CDR3 is 14 residues long. Trimming shortened V by 4 bases and J by 1 base, and 11 bases separated the two germline ends. This CDR3 reads CASSRYRANTEAFF. In nucleotides, the CDR3 is TGCGCCAGCAGCCGCTACAGGGCGAACACTGAAGCTTTCTTT.

This clonotype was counted many times. The gene calls are TRBV6-2 or TRBV6-3 and TRBJ1-1, with 10 bases identical to TRBD1. V shed 4 bases and J 7 bases; nucleotides not matched to a gene: 6. The CDR3 extends over 14 amino acids. Germline values: CDR1 MNHEY, CDR2 SVGEGT. CDR3 protein: CASSWDRGTNEAFF. CDR3 sequence (DNA): TGTGCCAGCAGTTGGGACAGGGGAACAAATGAAGCTTTCTTT.

The sample holds a few counts of this clonotype. The V gene is TRBV7-9, the J gene TRBJ2-7; D may be TRBD2 (5 bases). In germline, CDR1 is SEHNR, CDR2 FQNEAQ (reference sequence). The CDR3 has 15 amino acids. V was pared by 5 bases and J by 0 bases, with 14 bases between. The CDR3 DNA reads as TGTGCCAGCAGCGAGCGGCTGTCGGGCTCCTACGAGCAGTACTTC. It codes for CASSERLSGSYEQYF.

The chain is built from TRBV15 and TRBJ2-1; the D gene is possibly TRBD2 (7 bases). The CDR3 extends over 16 amino acids. V lost 2 bases and J lost 6, with 17 bases in between. Looked up from germline, CDR1 is LNHNV and CDR2 is YYDKDF (reference sequence). CDR3 DNA: TGTGCCACCAGCAGATATGGGGGGGCCTACTTCAATGAGCAGTTCTTC. Its translation: CATSRYGGAYFNEQFF.

This clonotype was recorded a few times. The CDR3 reads CASSYYTPGELFF. The CDR3 coding sequence is TGTGCCAGCAGTTACTATACACCCGGGGAGCTGTTTTTT. This chain joins TRBV6-6 and TRBJ2-2, with D hard to call. V dropped 1 base and J dropped 6 bases, with 6 bases sitting between them. Germline V CDR1 and CDR2: MNHNY, SVGAGI (reference sequence). The length of the CDR3 is 13 residues.

The chain carries TRBV6-6 and TRBJ2-3; D may be TRBD1 (6 bases). Deletions cut 4 bases from V and 3 bases from J, with 11 bases between. This CDR3 region has 14 residues. Germline assignment: CDR1 MNHNY and CDR2 SVGAGI (reference sequence). The CDR3 reads CASSSRTETDTQYF. The CDR3 DNA sequence: TGTGCCAGCAGTTCAAGGACAGAAACAGATACGCAGTATTTT.

The chain joins TRBV9 to TRBJ2-7; D gene unclear. Trimming left V 3 bases short and J 0 bases short, with 13 bases between. The V gene's germline CDR1 is SGDLS and CDR2 YYNGEE. The CDR3 covers 15 residues. The CDR3, as DNA: TGTGCCAGCAGCGCACACACAAGCCTCTCCTACGAGCAGTACTTC. Its translation is CASSAHTSLSYEQYF.

V is TRBV6-5 and J is TRBJ2-1; D might be TRBD2 (5 bases). CDR3 length: 13 residues. Germline CDR1 reads MNHEY; CDR2 reads SVGAGI. Trimming shortened V by 2 bases and J by 4 bases, and 6 bases separated the two germline ends. The CDR3: CASSYRGYNEQFF. In DNA, the CDR3 is TGTGCCAGCAGTTACCGAGGGTACAATGAGCAGTTCTTC.

This chain uses TRBV15 with TRBJ2-7; no firm D call. Germline-derived CDR1 and CDR2 are LNHNV and YYDKDF (reference sequence). This CDR3 is 13 amino acids long. Trimming took off 3 bases at V and 4 bases at J, with 10 bases between the two ends. CDR3 coding DNA: TGTGCCACCAGCAGGGACCTGGGGTACGAGCAGTACGTC. It yields the protein CATSRDLGYEQYV.

This rearrangement joins TRBV5-4 to TRBJ2-7, with D possibly being TRBD1 or TRBD2 (5 bases each). Germline V lookup: CDR1 SGHNT, CDR2 YYREEE (reference sequence). The CDR3 has 17 residues. Trimming took 4 bases from V and 0 from J, leaving 20 bases between them. For the CDR3, the DNA is TGTGCCAGCAGCCCCGGGACGGAGGATCGCCTCTCCTACGAGCAGTACTTC. It encodes CASSPGTEDRLSYEQYF.

This clonotype was observed at least ten times. This chain connects TRBV27 to TRBJ1-1, with D perhaps TRBD1 (5 bases). The V end was cut by 5 bases, the J end by 10 bases, with 17 bases between. Germline values: CDR1 MNHEY, CDR2 SMNVEV (reference sequence). The CDR3 loop spans 13 amino acids. Written as DNA, the CDR3 is TGTGCCAGCAGTCCGACCTTGGGGGGGGGAGCTTTCTTT. It specifies CASSPTLGGGAFF.